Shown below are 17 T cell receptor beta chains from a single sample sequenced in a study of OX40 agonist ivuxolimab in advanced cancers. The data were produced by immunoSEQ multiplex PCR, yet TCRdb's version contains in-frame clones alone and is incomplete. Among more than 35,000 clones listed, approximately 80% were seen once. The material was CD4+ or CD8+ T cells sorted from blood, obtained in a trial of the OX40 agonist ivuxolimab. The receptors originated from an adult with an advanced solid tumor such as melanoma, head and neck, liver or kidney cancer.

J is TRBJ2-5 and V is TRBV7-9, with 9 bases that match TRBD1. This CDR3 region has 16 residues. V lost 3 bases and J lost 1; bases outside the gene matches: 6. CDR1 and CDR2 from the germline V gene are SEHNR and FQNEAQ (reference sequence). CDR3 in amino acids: CASSFDWTGVQETQYF. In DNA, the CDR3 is TGTGCCAGCAGCTTCGATTGGACAGGGGTCCAAGAGACCCAGTACTTC. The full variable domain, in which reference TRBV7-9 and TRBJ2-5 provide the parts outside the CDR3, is DTGVSQNPRHKITKRGQNVTFRCDPISEHNRLYWYRQTLGQGPEFLTYFQNEAQLEKSRLLSDRFSAERPKGSFSTLEIQRTEQGDSAMYLCASSFDWTGVQETQYFGPGTRLLVL.

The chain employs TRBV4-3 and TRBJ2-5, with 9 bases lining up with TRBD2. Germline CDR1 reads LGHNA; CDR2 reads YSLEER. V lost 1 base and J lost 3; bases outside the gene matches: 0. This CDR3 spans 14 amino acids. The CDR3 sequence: CASSQGLAEETQYF. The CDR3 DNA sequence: TGCGCCAGCAGCCAAGGACTAGCGGAAGAGACCCAGTACTTC.

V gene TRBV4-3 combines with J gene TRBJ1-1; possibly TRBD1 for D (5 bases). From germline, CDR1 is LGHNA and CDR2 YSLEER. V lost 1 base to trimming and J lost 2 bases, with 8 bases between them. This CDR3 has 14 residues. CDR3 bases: TGCGCCAGCAGCCAAGTGCAGGGAAACACTGAAGCTTTCTTT. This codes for CASSQVQGNTEAFF.

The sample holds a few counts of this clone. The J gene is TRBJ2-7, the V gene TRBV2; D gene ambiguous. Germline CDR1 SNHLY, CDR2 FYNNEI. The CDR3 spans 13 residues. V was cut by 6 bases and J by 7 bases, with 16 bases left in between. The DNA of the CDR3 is TGTGCCAGCAGCGCGGTCCGGCCGGGTGAGCAGTACTTC. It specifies CASSAVRPGEQYF.

CDR3 region: CASRSGLNTDTQYF. Here the CDR3 DNA reads TGTGCCAGCAGGTCCGGACTGAACACAGATACGCAGTATTTT. The chain joins TRBV5-4 to TRBJ2-3; a possible D gene is TRBD2 (5 bases). Trimming removed 5 bases at V and 2 bases at J, with 12 bases between. CDR1 and CDR2 (germline): SGHNT, YYREEE (reference sequence). The CDR3 is 14 amino acids. The whole variable domain, remainder taken from reference TRBV5-4 and TRBJ2-3, is ETGVTQSPTHLIKTRGQQVTLRCSSQSGHNTVSWYQQALGQGPQFIFQYYREEENGRGNFPPRFSGLQFPNYSSELNVNALELDDSALYLCASRSGLNTDTQYFGPGTRLTVL.

The CDR3 DNA follows: TGTGCCAGCAGCGAAGTAGGGTTTCAGGGAAACACCATATATTTT. Translated: CASSEVGFQGNTIYF. The V gene is TRBV7-9, the J gene TRBJ1-3; D is unclear. CDR1 is SEHNR, CDR2 FQNEAQ, per germline (reference sequence). CDR3 length: 15 residues. Trimming removed 5 bases at V and 4 bases at J, with 15 bases between.

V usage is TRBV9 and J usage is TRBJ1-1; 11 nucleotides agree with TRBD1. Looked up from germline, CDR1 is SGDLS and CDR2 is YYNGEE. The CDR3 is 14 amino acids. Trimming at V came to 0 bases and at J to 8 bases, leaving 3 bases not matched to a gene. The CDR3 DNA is TGTGCCAGCAGCGTAGCGGGACAGGGGGTCGAAGCTTTCTTT. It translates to CASSVAGQGVEAFF.

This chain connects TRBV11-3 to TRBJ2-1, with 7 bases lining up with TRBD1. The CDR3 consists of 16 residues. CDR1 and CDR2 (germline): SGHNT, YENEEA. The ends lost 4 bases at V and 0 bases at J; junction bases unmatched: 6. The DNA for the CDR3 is TGTGCCAGCAGCTCGGGACAGATTAGCTCCTACAATGAGCAGTTCTTC. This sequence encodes CASSSGQISSYNEQFF.

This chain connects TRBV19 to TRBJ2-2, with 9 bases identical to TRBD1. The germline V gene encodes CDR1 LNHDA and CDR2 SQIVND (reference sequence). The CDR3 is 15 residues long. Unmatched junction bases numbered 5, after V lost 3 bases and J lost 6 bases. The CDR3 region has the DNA TGTGCCAGTAGTATTAGGACAGGGGATGCCGGGGAGCTGTTTTTT. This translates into CASSIRTGDAGELFF.

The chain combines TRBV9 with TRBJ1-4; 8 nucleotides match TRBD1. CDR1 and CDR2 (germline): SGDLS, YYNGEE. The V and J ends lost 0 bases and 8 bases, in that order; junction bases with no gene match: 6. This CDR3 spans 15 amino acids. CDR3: CASSVVGTGEEKLFF. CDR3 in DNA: TGTGCCAGCAGCGTAGTGGGGACAGGAGAAGAAAAACTGTTTTTT. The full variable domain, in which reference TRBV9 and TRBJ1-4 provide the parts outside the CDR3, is DSGVTQTPKHLITATGQRVTLRCSPRSGDLSVYWYQQSLDQGLQFLIQYYNGEERAKGNILERFSAQQFPDLHSELNLSSLELGDSALYFCASSVVGTGEEKLFFGSGTQLSVL.

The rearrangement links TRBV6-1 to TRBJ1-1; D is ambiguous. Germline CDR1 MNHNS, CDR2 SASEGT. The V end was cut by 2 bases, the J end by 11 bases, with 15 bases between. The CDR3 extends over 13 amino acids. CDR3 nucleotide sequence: TGTGCCAGCAGTGAACGCGGAGCTACCGGGGCTTTCTTT. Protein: CASSERGATGAFF.

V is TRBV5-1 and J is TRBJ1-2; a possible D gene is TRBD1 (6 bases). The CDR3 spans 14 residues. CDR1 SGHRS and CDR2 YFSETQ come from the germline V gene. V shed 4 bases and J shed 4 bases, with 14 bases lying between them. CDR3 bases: TGCGCCAGCAGCCCTACAGGGCTGGGCTATGGCTACACCTTC. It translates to CASSPTGLGYGYTF.

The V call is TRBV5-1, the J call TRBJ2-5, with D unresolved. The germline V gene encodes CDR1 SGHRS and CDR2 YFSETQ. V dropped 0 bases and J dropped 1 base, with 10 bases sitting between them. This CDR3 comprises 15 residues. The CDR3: CASSLAWLIQETQYF. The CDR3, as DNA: TGCGCCAGCAGCTTGGCCTGGCTGATCCAAGAGACCCAGTACTTC.

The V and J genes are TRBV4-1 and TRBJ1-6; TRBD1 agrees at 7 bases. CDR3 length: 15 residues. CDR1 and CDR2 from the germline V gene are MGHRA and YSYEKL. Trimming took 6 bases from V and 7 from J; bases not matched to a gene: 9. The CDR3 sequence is CASRYNRGHNSPLHF. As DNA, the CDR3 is TGCGCCAGCAGGTATAACAGGGGTCACAATTCACCCCTCCACTTT.

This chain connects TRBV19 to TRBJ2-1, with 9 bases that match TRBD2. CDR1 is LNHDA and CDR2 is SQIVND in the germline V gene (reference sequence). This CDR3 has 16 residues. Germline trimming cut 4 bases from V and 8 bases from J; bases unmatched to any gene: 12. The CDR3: CASSTIAGAELDEQFF. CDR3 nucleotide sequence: TGTGCCAGTAGTACCATAGCGGGAGCGGAGTTAGATGAGCAGTTCTTC.

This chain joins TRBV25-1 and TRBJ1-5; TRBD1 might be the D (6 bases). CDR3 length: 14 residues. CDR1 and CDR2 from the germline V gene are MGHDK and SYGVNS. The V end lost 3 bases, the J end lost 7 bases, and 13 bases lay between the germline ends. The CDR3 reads CASSEGADGQPQHF. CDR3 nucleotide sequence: TGTGCCAGCAGTGAGGGGGCTGATGGCCAGCCCCAGCATTTT.

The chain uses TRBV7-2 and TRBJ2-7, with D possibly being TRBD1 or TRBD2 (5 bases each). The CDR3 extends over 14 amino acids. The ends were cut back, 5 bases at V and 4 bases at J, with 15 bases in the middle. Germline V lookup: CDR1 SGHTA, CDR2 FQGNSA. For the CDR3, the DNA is TGTGCCAGCAGCCCTAGGGGCGGGTGGTACGAGCAGTACTTC. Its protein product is CASSPRGGWYEQYF.